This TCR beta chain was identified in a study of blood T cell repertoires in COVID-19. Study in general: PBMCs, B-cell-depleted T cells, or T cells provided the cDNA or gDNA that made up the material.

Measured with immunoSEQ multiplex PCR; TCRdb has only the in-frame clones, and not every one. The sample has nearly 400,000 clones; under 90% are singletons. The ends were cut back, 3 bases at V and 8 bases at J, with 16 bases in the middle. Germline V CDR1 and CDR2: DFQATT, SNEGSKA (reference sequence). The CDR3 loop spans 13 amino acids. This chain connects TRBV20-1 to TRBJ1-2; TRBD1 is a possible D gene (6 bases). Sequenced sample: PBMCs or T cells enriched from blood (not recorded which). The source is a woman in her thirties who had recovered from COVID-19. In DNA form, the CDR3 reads TGCAGTGCTAGTCAGGGGCGGCTCATCGGCTACACCTTC. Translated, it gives CSASQGRLIGYTF.